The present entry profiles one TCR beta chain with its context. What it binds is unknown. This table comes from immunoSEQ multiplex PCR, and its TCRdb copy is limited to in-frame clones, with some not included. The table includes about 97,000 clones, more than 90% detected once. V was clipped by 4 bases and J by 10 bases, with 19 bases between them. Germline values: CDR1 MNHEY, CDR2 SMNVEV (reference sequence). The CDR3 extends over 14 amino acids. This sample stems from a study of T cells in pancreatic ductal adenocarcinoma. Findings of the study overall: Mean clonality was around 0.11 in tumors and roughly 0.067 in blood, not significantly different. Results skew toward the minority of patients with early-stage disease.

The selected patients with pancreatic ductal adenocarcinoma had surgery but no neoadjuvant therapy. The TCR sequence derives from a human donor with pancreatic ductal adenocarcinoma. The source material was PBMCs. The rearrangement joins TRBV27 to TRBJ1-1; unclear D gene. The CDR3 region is CASSSALTAAGAFF. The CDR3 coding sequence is TGTGCCAGCAGTTCCGCCTTGACCGCGGCGGGAGCTTTCTTT.